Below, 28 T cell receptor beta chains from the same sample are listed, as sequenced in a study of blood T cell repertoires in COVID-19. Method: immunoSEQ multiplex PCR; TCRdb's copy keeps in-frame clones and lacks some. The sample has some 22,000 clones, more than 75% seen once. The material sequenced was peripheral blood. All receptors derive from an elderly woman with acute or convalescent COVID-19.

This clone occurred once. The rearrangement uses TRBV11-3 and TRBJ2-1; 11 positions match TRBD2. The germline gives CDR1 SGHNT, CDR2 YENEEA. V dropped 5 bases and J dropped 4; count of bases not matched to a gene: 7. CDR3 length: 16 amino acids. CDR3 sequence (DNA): TGTGCCAGCAGCCCCACTAGCGGGAGTAGATACAATGAGCAGTTCTTC. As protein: CASSPTSGSRYNEQFF.

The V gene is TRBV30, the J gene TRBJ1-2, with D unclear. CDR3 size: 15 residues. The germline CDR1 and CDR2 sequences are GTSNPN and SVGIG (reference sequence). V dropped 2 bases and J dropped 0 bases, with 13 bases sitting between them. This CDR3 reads CAWSSPPNSNYGYTF. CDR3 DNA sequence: TGTGCCTGGAGTTCCCCCCCCAATTCTAACTATGGCTACACCTTC. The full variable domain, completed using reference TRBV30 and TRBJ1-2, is SQTIHQWPATLVQPVGSPLSLECTVEGTSNPNLYWYRQAAGRGLQLLFYSVGIGQISSEVPQNLSASRPQDRQFILSSKKLLLSDSGFYLCAWSSPPNSNYGYTFGSGTRLTVV.

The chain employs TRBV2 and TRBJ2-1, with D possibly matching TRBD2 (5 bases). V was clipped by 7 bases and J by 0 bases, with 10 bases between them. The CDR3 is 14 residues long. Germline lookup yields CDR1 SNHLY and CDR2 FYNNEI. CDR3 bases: TGTGCCAGCACGGACTCGAGCTCCTACAATGAGCAGTTCTTC. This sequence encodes CASTDSSSYNEQFF.

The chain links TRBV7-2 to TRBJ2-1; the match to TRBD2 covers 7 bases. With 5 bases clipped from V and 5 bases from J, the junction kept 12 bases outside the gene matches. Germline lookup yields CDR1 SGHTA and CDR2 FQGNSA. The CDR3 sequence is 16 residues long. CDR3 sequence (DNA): TGTGCCAGCAGCCCCGAGGCTGGACTAGTGAACAATGAGCAGTTCTTC. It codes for CASSPEAGLVNNEQFF.

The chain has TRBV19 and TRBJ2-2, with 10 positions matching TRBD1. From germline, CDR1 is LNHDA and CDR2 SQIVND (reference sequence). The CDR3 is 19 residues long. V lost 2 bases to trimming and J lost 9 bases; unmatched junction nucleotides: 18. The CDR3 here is CASSIKSPWGTGDHRELFF. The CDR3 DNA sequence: TGTGCCAGTAGTATAAAAAGTCCGTGGGGGACAGGGGATCACCGGGAGCTGTTTTTT. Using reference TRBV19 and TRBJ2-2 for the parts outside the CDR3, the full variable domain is DGGITQSPKYLFRKEGQNVTLSCEQNLNHDAMYWYRQDPGQGLRLIYYSQIVNDFQKGDIAEGYSVSREKKESFPLTVTSAQKNPTAFYLCASSIKSPWGTGDHRELFFGEGSRLTVL.

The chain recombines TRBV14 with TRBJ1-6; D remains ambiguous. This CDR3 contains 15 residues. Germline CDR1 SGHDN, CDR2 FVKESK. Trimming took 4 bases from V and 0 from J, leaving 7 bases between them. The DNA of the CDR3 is TGTGCCAGCAGCCGGTCGGGCTCCTATAATTCACCCCTCCACTTT. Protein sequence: CASSRSGSYNSPLHF.

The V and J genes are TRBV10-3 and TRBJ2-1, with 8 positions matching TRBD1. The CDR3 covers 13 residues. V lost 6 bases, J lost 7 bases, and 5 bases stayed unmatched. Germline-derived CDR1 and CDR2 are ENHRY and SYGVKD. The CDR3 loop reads CAIRPGGWNEQFF. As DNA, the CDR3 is TGTGCCATCAGACCAGGGGGCTGGAATGAGCAGTTCTTC.

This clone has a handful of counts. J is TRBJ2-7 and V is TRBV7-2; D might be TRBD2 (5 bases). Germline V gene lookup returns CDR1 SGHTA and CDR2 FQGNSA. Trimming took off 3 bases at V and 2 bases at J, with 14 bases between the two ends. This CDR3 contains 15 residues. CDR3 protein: CASSFGGSSTYEQYF. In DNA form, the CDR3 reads TGTGCCAGCAGCTTCGGCGGGTCGTCTACCTACGAGCAGTACTTC.

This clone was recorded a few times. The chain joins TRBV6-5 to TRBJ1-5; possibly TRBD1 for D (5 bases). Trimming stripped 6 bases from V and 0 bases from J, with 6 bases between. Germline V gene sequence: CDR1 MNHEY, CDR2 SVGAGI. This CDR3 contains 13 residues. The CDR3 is CASRDSSNQPQHF. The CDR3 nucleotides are TGTGCCAGCAGAGACAGTAGCAATCAGCCCCAGCATTTT.

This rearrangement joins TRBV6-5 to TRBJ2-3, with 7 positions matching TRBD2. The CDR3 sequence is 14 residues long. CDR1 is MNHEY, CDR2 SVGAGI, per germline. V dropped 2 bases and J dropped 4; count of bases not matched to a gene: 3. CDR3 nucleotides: TGTGCCAGCAGTTACGGACTAGTGGCAGATACGCAGTATTTT. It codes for CASSYGLVADTQYF.

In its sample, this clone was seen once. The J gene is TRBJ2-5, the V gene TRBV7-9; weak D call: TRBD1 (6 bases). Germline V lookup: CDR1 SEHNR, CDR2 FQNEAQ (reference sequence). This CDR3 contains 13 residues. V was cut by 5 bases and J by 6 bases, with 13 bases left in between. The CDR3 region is CASSDGQRQTQYF. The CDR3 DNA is TGTGCCAGCAGCGATGGACAGCGGCAGACCCAGTACTTC.

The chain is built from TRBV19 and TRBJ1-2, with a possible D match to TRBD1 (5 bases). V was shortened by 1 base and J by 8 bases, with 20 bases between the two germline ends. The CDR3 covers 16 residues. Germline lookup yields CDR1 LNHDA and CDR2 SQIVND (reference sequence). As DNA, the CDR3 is TGTGCCAGTAGTATAGGCGACAGTGGACCGGCGCGGGGCTACACCTTC. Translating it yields CASSIGDSGPARGYTF.

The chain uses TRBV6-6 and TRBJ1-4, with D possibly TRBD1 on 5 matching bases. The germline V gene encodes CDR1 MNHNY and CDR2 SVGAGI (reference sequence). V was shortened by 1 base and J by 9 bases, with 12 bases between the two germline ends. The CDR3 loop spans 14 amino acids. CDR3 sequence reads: CASSYLGGMQKLFF. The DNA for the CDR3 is TGTGCCAGCAGTTACTTGGGGGGAATGCAAAAACTGTTTTTT.

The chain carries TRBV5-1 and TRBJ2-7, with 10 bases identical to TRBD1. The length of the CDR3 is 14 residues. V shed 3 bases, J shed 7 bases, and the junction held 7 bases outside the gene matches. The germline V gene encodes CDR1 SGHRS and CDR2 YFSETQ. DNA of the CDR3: TGCGCCAGCAGCTCACCGGGACAGGGGAGGGAGCAGTACTTC. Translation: CASSSPGQGREQYF.

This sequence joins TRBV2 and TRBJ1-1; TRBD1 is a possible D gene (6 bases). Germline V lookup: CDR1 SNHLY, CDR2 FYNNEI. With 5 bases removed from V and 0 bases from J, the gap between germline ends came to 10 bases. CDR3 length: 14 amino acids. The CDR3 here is CASSQQGMNTEAFF. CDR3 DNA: TGTGCCAGCAGTCAACAGGGAATGAACACTGAAGCTTTCTTT.

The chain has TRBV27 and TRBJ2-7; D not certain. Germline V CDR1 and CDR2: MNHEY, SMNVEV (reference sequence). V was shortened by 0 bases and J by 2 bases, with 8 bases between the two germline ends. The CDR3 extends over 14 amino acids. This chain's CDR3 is CASSLSWQTYEQYF. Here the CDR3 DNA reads TGTGCCAGCAGTTTATCGTGGCAGACCTACGAGCAGTACTTC.

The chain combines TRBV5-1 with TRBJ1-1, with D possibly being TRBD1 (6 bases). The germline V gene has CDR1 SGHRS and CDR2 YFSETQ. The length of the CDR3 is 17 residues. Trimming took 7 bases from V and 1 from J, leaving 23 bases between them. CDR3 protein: CASRFRGGAGANTEAFF. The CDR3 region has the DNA TGCGCCAGCCGTTTTCGGGGGGGCGCGGGAGCGAACACTGAAGCTTTCTTT. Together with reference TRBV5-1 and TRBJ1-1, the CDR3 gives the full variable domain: KAGVTQTPRYLIKTRGQQVTLSCSPISGHRSVSWYQQTPGQGLQFLFEYFSETQRNKGNFPGRFSGRQFSNSRSEMNVSTLELGDSALYLCASRFRGGAGANTEAFFGQGTRLTVV.

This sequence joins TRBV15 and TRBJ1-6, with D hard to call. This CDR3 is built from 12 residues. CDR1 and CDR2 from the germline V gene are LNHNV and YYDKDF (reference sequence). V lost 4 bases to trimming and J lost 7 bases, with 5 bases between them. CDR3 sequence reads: CATSNLNSPLHF. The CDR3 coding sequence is TGTGCCACCAGCAACCTAAATTCACCCCTCCACTTT.

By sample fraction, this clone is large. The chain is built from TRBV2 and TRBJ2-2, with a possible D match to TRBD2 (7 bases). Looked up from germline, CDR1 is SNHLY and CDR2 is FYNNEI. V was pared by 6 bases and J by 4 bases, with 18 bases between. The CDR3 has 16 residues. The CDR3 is CASRVTGGPGTGELFF. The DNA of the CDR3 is TGTGCCAGCAGGGTAACCGGGGGGCCGGGCACCGGGGAGCTGTTTTTT.

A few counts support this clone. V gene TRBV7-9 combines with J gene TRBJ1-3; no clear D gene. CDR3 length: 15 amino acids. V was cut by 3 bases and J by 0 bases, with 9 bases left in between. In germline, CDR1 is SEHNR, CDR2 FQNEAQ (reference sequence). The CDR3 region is CASSFRGSSGNTIYF. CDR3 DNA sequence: TGTGCCAGCAGCTTTAGAGGGAGCTCTGGAAACACCATATATTTT.

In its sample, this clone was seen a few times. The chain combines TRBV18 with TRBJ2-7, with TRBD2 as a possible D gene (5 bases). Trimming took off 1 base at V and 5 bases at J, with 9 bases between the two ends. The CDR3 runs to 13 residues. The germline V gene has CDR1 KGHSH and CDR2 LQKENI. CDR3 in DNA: TGTGCCAGCTCACCACGGGAGACCCACGAGCAGTACTTC. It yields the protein CASSPRETHEQYF.

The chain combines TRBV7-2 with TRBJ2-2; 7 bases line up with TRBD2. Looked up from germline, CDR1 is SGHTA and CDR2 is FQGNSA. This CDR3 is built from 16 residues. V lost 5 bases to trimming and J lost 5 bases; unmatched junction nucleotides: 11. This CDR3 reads CASSQGPRAGTGELFF. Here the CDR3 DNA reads TGTGCCAGCAGCCAAGGCCCTCGAGCGGGGACCGGGGAGCTGTTTTTT.

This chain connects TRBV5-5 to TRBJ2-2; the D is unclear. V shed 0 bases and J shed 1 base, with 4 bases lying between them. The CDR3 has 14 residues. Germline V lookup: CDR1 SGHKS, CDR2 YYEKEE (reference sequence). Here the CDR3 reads CASSLAGNTGELFF. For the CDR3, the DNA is TGTGCCAGCAGCTTGGCGGGGAACACCGGGGAGCTGTTTTTT.

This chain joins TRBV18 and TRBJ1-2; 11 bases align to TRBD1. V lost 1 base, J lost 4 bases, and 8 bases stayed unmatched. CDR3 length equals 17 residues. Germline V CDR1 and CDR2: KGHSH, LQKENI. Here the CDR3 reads CASSPLDRGRSLYGYTF. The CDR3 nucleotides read TGTGCCAGCTCACCACTGGACAGGGGGCGGTCTCTCTATGGCTACACCTTC.

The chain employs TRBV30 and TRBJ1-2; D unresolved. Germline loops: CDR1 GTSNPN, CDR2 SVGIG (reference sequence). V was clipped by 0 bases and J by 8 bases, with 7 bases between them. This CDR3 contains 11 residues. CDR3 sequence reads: CAWSVRGGYTF. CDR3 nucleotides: TGTGCCTGGAGTGTACGCGGGGGCTACACCTTC.

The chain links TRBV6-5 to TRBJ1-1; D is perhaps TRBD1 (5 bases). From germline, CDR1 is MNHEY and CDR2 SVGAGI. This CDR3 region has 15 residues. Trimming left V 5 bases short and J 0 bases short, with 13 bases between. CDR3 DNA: TGTGCCAGCAGTCACGGGGGGAACATGAACACTGAAGCTTTCTTT. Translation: CASSHGGNMNTEAFF.

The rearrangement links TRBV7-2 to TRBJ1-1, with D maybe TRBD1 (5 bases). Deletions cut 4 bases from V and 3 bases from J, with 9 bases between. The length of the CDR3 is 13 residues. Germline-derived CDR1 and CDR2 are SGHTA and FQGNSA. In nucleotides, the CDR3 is TGTGCCAGCAGCTCCCAGGGATACACTGAAGCTTTCTTT. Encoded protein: CASSSQGYTEAFF. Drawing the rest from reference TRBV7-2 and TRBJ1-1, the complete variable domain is GAGVSQSPSNKVTEKGKDVELRCDPISGHTALYWYRQSLGQGLEFLIYFQGNSAPDKSGLPSDRFSAERTGGSVSTLTIQRTQQEDSAVYLCASSSQGYTEAFFGQGTRLTVV.

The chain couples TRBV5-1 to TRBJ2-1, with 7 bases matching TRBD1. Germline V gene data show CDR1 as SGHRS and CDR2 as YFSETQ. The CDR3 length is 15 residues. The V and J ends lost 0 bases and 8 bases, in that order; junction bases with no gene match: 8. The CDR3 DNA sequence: TGCGCCAGCAGCTTGGAGGGACAGCCCGAGGATGAGCAGTTCTTC. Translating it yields CASSLEGQPEDEQFF.